These 27 T cell receptor beta chains were all obtained from the same sample, sequenced in a study of blood T cell repertoires in COVID-19. Repertoires were generated with immunoSEQ multiplex PCR, while TCRdb's copy carries only in-frame clones and drops some. This table holds fewer than 200,000 clones, around 83% found once. Sequencing was carried out using peripheral blood. The receptor set was obtained from a woman in her 70s who had recovered from COVID-19.

This rearrangement joins TRBV5-1 to TRBJ1-1, with no clear D. From germline, CDR1 is SGHRS and CDR2 YFSETQ. This CDR3 is 16 amino acids long. V lost 0 bases and J lost 0, with 12 bases in between. This CDR3 is CASSLAVAAVNTEAFF. Here the CDR3 DNA reads TGCGCCAGCAGCTTGGCCGTTGCGGCGGTGAACACTGAAGCTTTCTTT.

On this clone: The junction shows a germline mismatch at one end, possibly a read error. The rearrangement joins TRBV29-1 to TRBJ1-2; the D gene is possibly TRBD1 (6 bases). The CDR3 extends over 10 amino acids. CDR1 and CDR2 from the germline V gene are SQVTM and ANQGSEA. In DNA form, the CDR3 reads TGCAGCGTTGAAGATCGGGGGGGCAGCTTC. This sequence encodes CSVEDRGGSF.

J is TRBJ1-2 and V is TRBV5-5, with D unclear. V lost 5 bases to trimming and J lost 1 base, with 15 bases between them. Germline-derived CDR1 and CDR2 are SGHKS and YYEKEE (reference sequence). The CDR3 is 15 residues long. The CDR3 region is CASSPTPPVNYGYTF. In nucleotides, the CDR3 is TGTGCCAGCAGTCCCACCCCCCCAGTTAACTATGGCTACACCTTC.

V is TRBV18 and J is TRBJ1-6, with D possibly TRBD1 on 5 matching bases. In germline, CDR1 is KGHSH, CDR2 LQKENI. Trimming took 2 bases from V and 3 from J, leaving 8 bases between them. The CDR3 spans 15 residues. This chain's CDR3 is CASSPLGGYNSPLHF. CDR3 coding DNA: TGTGCCAGCTCACCATTGGGGGGCTATAATTCACCCCTCCACTTT. Variable domain in full (rest from reference TRBV18 and TRBJ1-6): NAGVMQNPRHLVRRRGQEARLRCSPMKGHSHVYWYRQLPEEGLKFMVYLQKENIIDESGMPKERFSAEFPKEGPSILRIQQVVRGDSAAYFCASSPLGGYNSPLHFGNGTRLTVT.

This clone was detected only once. The V call is TRBV12-5, the J call TRBJ2-1; 9 positions match TRBD1. The CDR3 extends over 12 amino acids. Per the germline V gene, CDR1 is LGHNT and CDR2 is FRNRAP. J gave up 12 bases and V 2 bases, and 2 bases lay outside the gene matches. The CDR3 nucleotides are TGTGCTAGTGGTTTGTCGGACAGGGGGCAGTTCTTC. Translation gives CASGLSDRGQFF.

The CDR3 sequence is CASSRGGQPGGGGYNEQFF. The CDR3 nucleotides are TGTGCCAGCAGCCGTGGGGGGCAACCCGGCGGGGGAGGTTACAATGAGCAGTTCTTC. The J gene is TRBJ2-1, the V gene TRBV7-3; possible D gene TRBD2, 7 bases. The CDR3 totals 19 residues. V was pared by 5 bases and J by 4 bases, with 27 bases between. Germline V CDR1 and CDR2: SGHTA, FQGTGA. The variable domain in full, completed from reference TRBV7-3 and TRBJ2-1, reads GAGVSQTPSNKVTEKGKYVELRCDPISGHTALYWYRQSLGQGPEFLIYFQGTGAADDSGLPNDRFFAVRPEGSVSTLKIQRTERGDSAVYLCASSRGGQPGGGGYNEQFFGPGTRLTVL.

The rearrangement joins TRBV28 to TRBJ2-7; D is perhaps TRBD2 (6 bases). V gave up 2 bases and J gave up 6 bases, with 17 bases separating them. Germline values: CDR1 MDHEN, CDR2 SYDVKM. The CDR3 extends over 15 amino acids. The CDR3 nucleotides read TGTGCCAGCAGTTTAGGCGGGGCCTCTATTAGCGAGCAGTACTTC. As protein: CASSLGGASISEQYF.

The chain has TRBV15 and TRBJ2-7; 7 bases match TRBD2. The CDR3 runs 17 residues. V shed 1 base and J 4 bases; nucleotides not matched to a gene: 13. Germline CDR1 LNHNV, CDR2 YYDKDF (reference sequence). The CDR3 sequence is CATSRGGGDAGRYEQYF. As DNA, the CDR3 is TGTGCCACCAGCAGAGGGGGAGGGGACGCAGGCAGGTACGAGCAGTACTTC.

The rearrangement joins TRBV18 to TRBJ1-2, with 9 bases that match TRBD1. The CDR3 runs to 17 residues. Losses at the gene ends were 5 bases for V and 0 bases for J; bases not matched to a gene: 10. Germline assignment: CDR1 KGHSH and CDR2 LQKENI. The CDR3 coding sequence is TGTGCCAGCTCAGCTAACAGGGGGCCCGCCGCTAACTATGGCTACACCTTC. Amino acid sequence: CASSANRGPAANYGYTF.

The V call is TRBV7-2, the J call TRBJ2-3, with D hard to call. Trimming pared 5 bases from V and 6 bases from J, leaving 9 bases between. The CDR3 length is 12 residues. Per the germline V gene, CDR1 is SGHTA and CDR2 is FQGNSA. CDR3 region: CASSPFGDTQYF. CDR3 nucleotide sequence: TGTGCCAGCAGCCCCTTCGGGGATACGCAGTATTTT.

J is TRBJ1-1 and V is TRBV19, with 8 bases lining up with TRBD1. V lost 10 bases, J lost 4 bases, and 8 bases stayed unmatched. The germline V gene encodes CDR1 LNHDA and CDR2 SQIVND (reference sequence). CDR3 length: 13 amino acids. CDR3 nucleotide sequence: TGTGCCACCCGGGACAGGCGGGGCACTGAAGCTTTCTTT. As protein: CATRDRRGTEAFF. Variable domain in full (rest from reference TRBV19 and TRBJ1-1): DGGITQSPKYLFRKEGQNVTLSCEQNLNHDAMYWYRQDPGQGLRLIYYSQIVNDFQKGDIAEGYSVSREKKESFPLTVTSAQKNPTAFYLCATRDRRGTEAFFGQGTRLTVV.

The gene calls are TRBV11-2 and TRBJ2-1, with TRBD2 matching 10 bases. Trimming removed 5 bases from V and 5 bases from J; junction bases left unmatched: 12. Germline-derived CDR1 and CDR2 are SGHAT and FQNNGV. The CDR3 is made up of 17 amino acids. The chain's CDR3 is CASSKGVGLATNNEQFF. CDR3 in DNA: TGTGCCAGCAGCAAGGGGGTGGGACTAGCGACGAACAATGAGCAGTTCTTC. Variable domain in full (rest from reference TRBV11-2 and TRBJ2-1): EAGVAQSPRYKIIEKRQSVAFWCNPISGHATLYWYQQILGQGPKLLIQFQNNGVVDDSQLPKDRFSAERLKGVDSTLKIQPAKLEDSAVYLCASSKGVGLATNNEQFFGPGTRLTVL.

The gene calls are TRBV19 and TRBJ1-1; D is unresolved. Per germline, CDR1 LNHDA and CDR2 SQIVND (reference sequence). V lost 3 bases, J lost 4 bases, and 3 bases lay in between. This CDR3 region has 11 residues. Here the CDR3 reads CASSMRTEAFF. CDR3 nucleotides: TGTGCCAGTAGTATGCGCACTGAAGCTTTCTTT.

The chain joins TRBV25-1 to TRBJ2-5; no clear D gene. V lost 2 bases and J 3 bases, leaving 10 bases between the germline ends. CDR1 and CDR2 from the germline V gene are MGHDK and SYGVNS. The CDR3 length is 14 residues. The CDR3 sequence: CASSEVQHKETQYF. Written as DNA, the CDR3 is TGTGCCAGCAGTGAAGTACAGCACAAAGAGACCCAGTACTTC.

This clone has only a few counts. This sequence joins TRBV5-6 and TRBJ1-2; D possibly corresponds to TRBD1 (6 bases). Between the trimmed V and J ends, which lost 4 bases and 2 bases, there was a span of 15 bases. This CDR3 is 15 amino acids long. Germline CDR1 reads SGHDT; CDR2 reads YYEEEE. The CDR3 coding sequence is TGTGCCAGCAGCACCCGGGACACCATGAACTATGGCTACACCTTC. Amino acids: CASSTRDTMNYGYTF.

This clone was seen more than once but under ten times. V is TRBV3-1 (or the pseudogene TRBV3-2) and J is TRBJ1-2; no firm D call. The CDR3 has 11 residues. V was trimmed by 1 base and J by 12 bases, leaving 9 bases between them. Looked up from germline, CDR1 is LGHDT and CDR2 is YNNKEL (reference sequence). This CDR3 reads CASSQGAGDTF. CDR3 DNA: TGTGCCAGCAGCCAAGGGGCGGGAGACACCTTC.

V gene TRBV5-1 combines with J gene TRBJ2-2, with D perhaps matching TRBD1 (6 bases). The CDR3 consists of 16 residues. V lost 0 bases and J lost 6, with 15 bases in between. Germline loops: CDR1 SGHRS, CDR2 YFSETQ. In nucleotides, the CDR3 is TGCGCCAGCAGCTTGGCCCCTGGGGGCTCGGCCGGGGAGCTGTTTTTT. It specifies CASSLAPGGSAGELFF.

Only a few counts were recorded for this clone. V is TRBV2 and J is TRBJ2-7; possible D gene TRBD1, 5 bases. CDR3 length: 13 residues. The V and J ends lost 8 bases and 5 bases respectively, with 16 bases between them. Germline CDR1 reads SNHLY; CDR2 reads FYNNEI. CDR3 coding DNA: TGTGCCAGCGGTCTAGGGTGGGGCGACGAGCAGTACTTC. Its translation: CASGLGWGDEQYF.

The sample holds a few counts of this clone. The V gene is TRBV25-1, the J gene TRBJ1-6; D is undetermined. Germline values: CDR1 MGHDK, CDR2 SYGVNS. Trimming shortened V by 1 base and J by 9 bases, and 19 bases separated the two germline ends. This CDR3 is built from 17 residues. The CDR3 nucleotides are TGTGCCAGCAGTGAATTGGGTCGGGGAAGGTTGGGTTCACCCCTCCACTTT. It specifies CASSELGRGRLGSPLHF.

The chain has TRBV28 and TRBJ2-1; 9 nucleotides line up with TRBD2. Germline V CDR1 and CDR2: MDHEN, SYDVKM. The CDR3 has 22 amino acids. J lost 2 bases, V lost 4 bases, and 24 bases had no gene match. The CDR3 nucleotides are TGTGCCAGCAGTTCCCCCCACACTCCTAGCGGGAAGGTCCGGAGGGCCTACAATGAGCAGTTCTTC. Translating it yields CASSSPHTPSGKVRRAYNEQFF.

This clone has just a few counts. This chain links TRBV7-9 with TRBJ2-1, with 8 nucleotides matching TRBD2. The germline CDR1 and CDR2 sequences are SEHNR and FQNEAQ (reference sequence). Trimming removed 4 bases from V and 9 bases from J; junction bases left unmatched: 11. The CDR3 runs to 15 residues. The CDR3 loop reads CASSSPPGGGGEQFF. DNA for the CDR3: TGTGCCAGCAGCTCTCCACCCGGGGGGGGTGGTGAGCAGTTCTTC.

This clone was detected once. The V call is TRBV4-1, the J call TRBJ2-3, with 8 bases fitting TRBD2. The CDR3 is made up of 16 amino acids. CDR1 is MGHRA, CDR2 YSYEKL, per germline. J gave up 2 bases and V 1 base, and 5 bases lay outside the gene matches. The CDR3 region is CASSQGRGGHTDTQYF. CDR3 nucleotides: TGCGCCAGCAGCCAAGGCCGCGGGGGGCACACAGATACGCAGTATTTT.

Turning to this clone: The sample has other DNA sequences that encode this CDR3 too. The chain recombines TRBV29-1 with TRBJ2-7; D might be TRBD2 (6 bases). The V gene lost 0 bases and the J gene lost 0 bases, with 12 bases spanning the gap. The germline CDR1 and CDR2 sequences are SQVTM and ANQGSEA. This CDR3 has 15 residues. This chain's CDR3 is CSVEDPGGSSYEQYF. In DNA form, the CDR3 reads TGCAGCGTTGAAGACCCCGGGGGAAGCTCCTACGAGCAGTACTTC.

The chain uses TRBV29-1 and TRBJ2-1; 10 bases match TRBD2. This CDR3 region has 13 residues. The trim removed 4 bases at V and 9 bases at J, leaving 6 bases unmatched. Germline V gene lookup returns CDR1 SQVTM and CDR2 ANQGSEA. The CDR3 region is CSVALAGGGEQFF. The DNA of the CDR3 is TGCAGCGTTGCATTAGCGGGAGGTGGTGAGCAGTTCTTC.

The CDR3 reads CASSSPWGLGNTIYF. The CDR3 coding sequence is TGTGCCAGCAGCTCCCCGTGGGGCCTAGGAAACACCATATATTTT. The chain is built from TRBV7-6 and TRBJ1-3; D is possibly TRBD1 (5 bases). CDR3 size: 15 residues. The germline V and J ends were trimmed by 4 bases and 4 bases, with 14 bases remaining between them. The germline V gene has CDR1 SGHVS and CDR2 FNYEAQ.

The rearrangement joins TRBV3-1 (or the pseudogene TRBV3-2) to TRBJ2-3; no definite D call. CDR3 size: 13 residues. V lost 3 bases to trimming and J lost 10 bases, with 14 bases between them. In germline, CDR1 is LGHDT, CDR2 YNNKEL (reference sequence). CDR3 coding DNA: TGTGCCAGCAGCCACCGAGACTTGTCCGCGCAGTATTTT. Translating gives CASSHRDLSAQYF.

The chain carries TRBV5-6 and TRBJ2-7; 11 bases align to TRBD2. CDR1 and CDR2 from the germline V gene are SGHDT and YYEEEE. The trim removed 2 bases at V and 3 bases at J, leaving 1 base unmatched. The CDR3 is made up of 14 amino acids. CDR3 nucleotides: TGTGCCAGCAGCTTTGGGACTAGCGGCTACGAGCAGTACTTC. Translating gives CASSFGTSGYEQYF.